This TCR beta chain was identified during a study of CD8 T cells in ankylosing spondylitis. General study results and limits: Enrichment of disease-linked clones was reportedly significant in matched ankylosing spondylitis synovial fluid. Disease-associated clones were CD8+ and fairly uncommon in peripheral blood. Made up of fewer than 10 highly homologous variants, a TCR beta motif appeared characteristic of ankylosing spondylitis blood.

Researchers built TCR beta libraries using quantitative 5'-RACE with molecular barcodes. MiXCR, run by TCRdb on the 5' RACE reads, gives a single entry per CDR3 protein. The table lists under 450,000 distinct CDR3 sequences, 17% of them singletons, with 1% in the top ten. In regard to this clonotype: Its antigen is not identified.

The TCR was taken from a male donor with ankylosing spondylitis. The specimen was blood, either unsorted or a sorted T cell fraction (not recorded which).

The chain's CDR3 is CASSQGDTGNTIYF. In DNA form, the CDR3 reads TGTGCCAGCAGCCAGGGTGATACTGGAAACACCATATATTTT. The rearrangement links TRBV3-1 to TRBJ1-3; D is unresolved. This CDR3 is built from 14 residues. V shed 3 bases and J shed 2 bases, with 8 bases lying between them. Germline V lookup: CDR1 LGHDT, CDR2 YNNKEL (reference sequence). Using reference TRBV3-1 and TRBJ1-3 for the parts outside the CDR3, the full variable domain is DTAVSQTPKYLVTQMGNDKSIKCEQNLGHDTMYWYKQDSKKFLKIMFSYNNKELIINETVPNRFSPKSPDKAHLNLHINSLELGDSAVYFCASSQGDTGNTIYFGEGSWLTVV.